This T cell receptor beta chain was profiled in a study of cytomegalovirus exposure and HLA in healthy donors. Study-level results: Previously analyzed data showed that most TCR beta V segments were productive at a frequency of about 87% or about 30%.

With regard to this clone: Its target is unknown.

This CDR3 has 14 residues. Trimming stripped 5 bases from V and 6 bases from J, with 17 bases between. Germline V gene data show CDR1 as SGHTA and CDR2 as FQGNSA. PCR involved 60 Vbeta and 13 Jbeta primers. Assay: immunoSEQ multiplex PCR; the TCRdb copy retains only in-frame clones and omits some. The repertoire consists of about 67,000 clones, with about 80% occurring once and the leading ten covering less than 5%. The material sequenced was PBMCs. This chain uses TRBV7-2 with TRBJ2-7; possible D gene TRBD1, 6 bases. This TCR was recovered from a woman aged 25 to 39 in good health and CMV-seronegative. In DNA, the CDR3 is TGTGCCAGCAGCGCGACAGGTCCGTCCGTCGAGCAGTACTTC. It encodes CASSATGPSVEQYF.